The 31 T cell receptor beta chains in this list originate from one sample, sequenced in a study of T cells after somatic rescue of genetic block. Only in-frame clones appear in the TCRdb table, and some are missing; sequencing was by immunoSEQ multiplex PCR. The sample carries some 70,000 clones, just over 90% recorded once. Sequencing used peripheral blood mononuclear cells (PBMCs). The receptors here all came from a man aged 30-40 years.

This sequence joins TRBV7-2 and TRBJ1-1; D may be TRBD1 (6 bases). This CDR3 region has 17 residues. CDR1 is SGHTA and CDR2 is FQGNSA in the germline V gene. Trimming stripped 1 base from V and 1 base from J, with 16 bases between. The CDR3 protein is CASSLGNRAGGNTEAFF. CDR3 in DNA: TGTGCCAGCAGCTTAGGCAACAGGGCGGGAGGGAACACTGAAGCTTTCTTT.

The CDR3 protein is CASSPSPHTGELFF. The CDR3, as DNA: TGTGCCAGCTCACCAAGTCCCCACACCGGGGAGCTGTTTTTT. The genes are TRBV18 and TRBJ2-2; no clear D gene. This CDR3 has 14 amino acids. The V end was cut by 2 bases, the J end by 3 bases, with 7 bases between. Germline V gives CDR1 KGHSH, CDR2 LQKENI.

V is TRBV5-6 and J is TRBJ2-5, with D maybe TRBD1 (6 bases). The length of the CDR3 is 16 residues. Germline values: CDR1 SGHDT, CDR2 YYEEEE. Deletions cut 2 bases from V and 5 bases from J, with 19 bases between. This CDR3 is CASSFPSEGGRETQYF. CDR3 bases: TGTGCCAGCAGCTTCCCCTCAGAAGGGGGTAGGGAGACCCAGTACTTC.

This clone occurred a few times. The CDR3 is CASSFGGNEQFF. CDR3 sequence (DNA): TGTGCCAGCAGTTTCGGGGGGAATGAGCAGTTCTTC. The genes are TRBV6-6 and TRBJ2-1; TRBD2 matches at 7 bases. The CDR3 is 12 residues long. The V gene's germline CDR1 is MNHNY and CDR2 SVGAGI (reference sequence). Trimming cost V 4 bases and J 7 bases; bases outside gene matches: 1.

The rearrangement uses TRBV19 and TRBJ1-4, with D hard to call. The V end was cut by 10 bases, the J end by 3 bases, with 12 bases between. Germline lookup yields CDR1 LNHDA and CDR2 SQIVND (reference sequence). This CDR3 region has 13 residues. The CDR3 DNA follows: TGTGCCACCCACGGACGGTCTAATGAAAAACTGTTTTTT. Protein sequence: CATHGRSNEKLFF.

This chain links TRBV5-4 with TRBJ1-6; TRBD1 agrees at 8 bases. With 4 bases clipped from V and 10 bases from J, the junction kept 7 bases outside the gene matches. CDR3 length equals 14 residues. Germline lookup yields CDR1 SGHNT and CDR2 YYREEE (reference sequence). The CDR3 nucleotides read TGTGCCAGCAGCCAAGGACAGGGATACTCACCCCTCCACTTT. Amino acids: CASSQGQGYSPLHF.

This chain uses TRBV28 with TRBJ2-1; 8 bases match TRBD1. The V gene end was trimmed by 8 bases and the J gene end by 6 bases; junction bases not matched to a gene: 12. The germline V gene has CDR1 MDHEN and CDR2 SYDVKM. There are 15 residues in the CDR3. The CDR3 DNA follows: TGTGCCAGCTGCTTTGGGACAGGAATTGTCAATGAGCAGTTCTTC. It yields the protein CASCFGTGIVNEQFF.

The chain is built from TRBV19 and TRBJ2-1; D unclear. CDR3 size: 13 residues. Per germline, CDR1 LNHDA and CDR2 SQIVND (reference sequence). V was cut by 2 bases and J by 4 bases, with 6 bases left in between. This CDR3 reads CASSIRVYNEQFF. Written as DNA, the CDR3 is TGTGCCAGTAGTATAAGAGTATACAATGAGCAGTTCTTC. Filled out from reference TRBV19 and TRBJ2-1, the complete variable domain reads DGGITQSPKYLFRKEGQNVTLSCEQNLNHDAMYWYRQDPGQGLRLIYYSQIVNDFQKGDIAEGYSVSREKKESFPLTVTSAQKNPTAFYLCASSIRVYNEQFFGPGTRLTVL.

The gene calls are TRBV4-1 and TRBJ2-3; 11 nucleotides align to TRBD2. CDR3 length: 17 residues. Germline V gene sequence: CDR1 MGHRA, CDR2 YSYEKL. Losses at the gene ends were 4 bases for V and 4 bases for J; bases not matched to a gene: 10. The CDR3, as DNA: TGCGCCAGCAGCCCCCCCGTAGCGGGAGGGCCAGCAGATACGCAGTATTTT. It specifies CASSPPVAGGPADTQYF.

The chain employs TRBV2 and TRBJ1-2; TRBD1 is a possible D gene (5 bases). V was clipped by 7 bases and J by 6 bases, with 18 bases between them. Per the germline V gene, CDR1 is SNHLY and CDR2 is FYNNEI. The CDR3 has 14 residues. The CDR3 sequence is CASTENFGGDGYTF. The CDR3 DNA reads TGTGCCAGCACCGAAAACTTTGGGGGTGATGGCTACACCTTC.

The chain links TRBV18 to TRBJ2-7; D assignment may be TRBD1 or TRBD2 (5 bases each). There are 14 residues in the CDR3. The germline CDR1 and CDR2 sequences are KGHSH and LQKENI. The V gene lost 8 bases and the J gene lost 2 bases, with 16 bases spanning the gap. For the CDR3, the DNA is TGTGCCAGCGCTCAGGGACCCCCACCCTACGAGCAGTACTTC. Protein sequence: CASAQGPPPYEQYF.

The chain links TRBV18 to TRBJ1-2; 8 positions match TRBD1. The CDR3 is 14 residues long. The germline V gene encodes CDR1 KGHSH and CDR2 LQKENI. V lost 2 bases, J lost 10 bases, and 9 bases stayed unmatched. The CDR3 bases are TGTGCCAGCTCACCAGGCGCGCAGGGGGCCGACTACACCTTC. Its translation is CASSPGAQGADYTF.

The chain employs TRBV19 and TRBJ2-5; 12 positions agree with TRBD1. Germline assignment: CDR1 LNHDA and CDR2 SQIVND (reference sequence). The CDR3 consists of 15 residues. V was clipped by 4 bases and J by 5 bases; unmatched bases: 5. The CDR3: CASSTWDRGLETQYF. The CDR3 DNA reads TGTGCCAGTAGTACATGGGACAGGGGGCTGGAGACCCAGTACTTC.

The chain carries TRBV11-2 and TRBJ1-4; 7 bases agree with TRBD1. Germline CDR1 and CDR2: SGHAT and FQNNGV. With 5 bases clipped from V and 9 bases from J, the junction kept 9 bases outside the gene matches. The CDR3 contains 14 residues. The CDR3 region has the DNA TGTGCCAGCAGCAGAGGACAGGACTTGAAAAAACTGTTTTTT. Translating gives CASSRGQDLKKLFF.

A single count supports this clone. V and J are TRBV28 and TRBJ1-1, with D possibly being TRBD1 (6 bases). The V end was cut by 7 bases, the J end by 10 bases, with 13 bases between. Germline lookup yields CDR1 MDHEN and CDR2 SYDVKM. The CDR3 is made up of 11 amino acids. The CDR3 coding sequence is TGTGCCAGCACGCAGGGGAACAGAGCTTTCTTT. Protein sequence: CASTQGNRAFF.

The gene calls are TRBV2 and TRBJ2-5; the D is unclear. The CDR3 loop spans 13 amino acids. CDR1 SNHLY and CDR2 FYNNEI come from the germline V gene. V lost 4 bases to trimming and J lost 1 base, with 7 bases between them. CDR3 region: CASSVDSQETQYF. The CDR3 nucleotides are TGTGCCAGCAGTGTTGACTCCCAAGAGACCCAGTACTTC.

The V gene is TRBV11-3, the J gene TRBJ2-1; perhaps TRBD1 as D (6 bases). With 2 bases removed from V and 6 bases from J, the gap between germline ends came to 11 bases. CDR1 SGHNT and CDR2 YENEEA come from the germline V gene. The CDR3 has 14 amino acids. The CDR3 nucleotides are TGTGCCAGCAGCTTACGCAGCAGGGGCAATGAGCAGTTCTTC. It codes for CASSLRSRGNEQFF.

CDR3 sequence: CASSIGRGGYEQYF. In nucleotides, the CDR3 is TGTGCCAGTAGTATAGGCAGGGGCGGCTACGAGCAGTACTTC. This chain links TRBV19 with TRBJ2-7; maybe TRBD1 (6 bases). CDR3 length: 14 amino acids. Germline CDR1 and CDR2: LNHDA and SQIVND (reference sequence). The ends were cut back, 1 base at V and 3 bases at J, with 10 bases in the middle.

This clone was found once. J is TRBJ2-3 and V is TRBV7-2; perhaps TRBD1 as D (5 bases). CDR1 is SGHTA and CDR2 is FQGNSA in the germline V gene. V dropped 0 bases and J dropped 2 bases, with 18 bases sitting between them. The CDR3 spans 18 residues. This chain's CDR3 is CASSLASLDQGLTDTQYF. As DNA, the CDR3 is TGTGCCAGCAGCTTAGCTTCCCTTGATCAGGGCCTCACAGATACGCAGTATTTT. Drawing the rest from reference TRBV7-2 and TRBJ2-3, the complete variable domain is GAGVSQSPSNKVTEKGKDVELRCDPISGHTALYWYRQSLGQGLEFLIYFQGNSAPDKSGLPSDRFSAERTGGSVSTLTIQRTQQEDSAVYLCASSLASLDQGLTDTQYFGPGTRLTVL.

This clone was seen a few times. V usage is TRBV6-1 and J usage is TRBJ1-5, with no clear D. Germline values: CDR1 MNHNS, CDR2 SASEGT. The V end lost 7 bases, the J end lost 8 bases, and 18 bases lay between the germline ends. The CDR3 has 14 amino acids. The CDR3 loop reads CASTLRRRGEPQHF. CDR3 coding DNA: TGTGCCAGCACTCTCAGACGGCGTGGAGAGCCCCAGCATTTT.

The chain couples TRBV29-1 to TRBJ2-1, with 9 bases matching TRBD2. CDR1 is SQVTM and CDR2 is ANQGSEA in the germline V gene. Unmatched junction bases numbered 2, after V lost 3 bases and J lost 2 bases. The CDR3 contains 14 residues. CDR3 sequence reads: CSVDLAGAYNEQFF. In DNA form, the CDR3 reads TGCAGCGTTGATTTAGCGGGAGCCTACAATGAGCAGTTCTTC.

The rearrangement links TRBV27 to TRBJ2-3; the match to TRBD1 covers 7 bases. Germline lookup yields CDR1 MNHEY and CDR2 SMNVEV (reference sequence). V shed 6 bases, J shed 4 bases, and the junction held 10 bases outside the gene matches. This CDR3 is built from 15 residues. CDR3 in amino acids: CASSLDRVQADTQYF. CDR3 sequence (DNA): TGTGCCAGCAGCCTTGACAGGGTTCAGGCAGATACGCAGTATTTT.

The V and J genes are TRBV19 and TRBJ1-5, with D tentatively TRBD1 (5 bases). The V gene's germline CDR1 is LNHDA and CDR2 SQIVND (reference sequence). This CDR3 is built from 14 residues. The V end was cut by 8 bases, the J end by 2 bases, with 13 bases between. The CDR3 sequence: CASQGFTGNQPQHF. CDR3 nucleotides: TGTGCCAGTCAGGGATTTACAGGCAATCAGCCCCAGCATTTT.

The chain combines TRBV6-5 with TRBJ2-2; TRBD2 matches at 7 bases. Germline-derived CDR1 and CDR2 are MNHEY and SVGAGI. The CDR3 loop spans 16 amino acids. The junction had 5 bases not matched to a gene; V was cut back by 0 bases and J by 4 bases. CDR3 loop: CASSYSTLAVTGELFF. CDR3 coding DNA: TGTGCCAGCAGTTACTCGACCCTAGCGGTCACCGGGGAGCTGTTTTTT.

The J gene is TRBJ2-3, the V gene TRBV6-4; 7 bases match TRBD1. The germline V gene encodes CDR1 MRHNA and CDR2 SNTAGT. The CDR3 spans 14 residues. Trimming removed 4 bases from V and 0 bases from J; junction bases left unmatched: 1. In nucleotides, the CDR3 is TGTGCCAGCAGTGGACAGGGCAGCACAGATACGCAGTATTTT. This codes for CASSGQGSTDTQYF.

The V and J genes are TRBV9 and TRBJ1-2, with D unresolved. V was cut by 4 bases and J by 4 bases, with 14 bases left in between. Germline CDR1 is SGDLS and CDR2 is YYNGEE. The CDR3 is 14 amino acids. CDR3 loop: CASSPGSGGYGYTF. Written as DNA, the CDR3 is TGTGCCAGCAGCCCCGGGTCGGGAGGCTATGGCTACACCTTC.

V gene TRBV19 combines with J gene TRBJ2-2; D gene unclear. The CDR3 covers 15 residues. Germline V gene lookup returns CDR1 LNHDA and CDR2 SQIVND (reference sequence). V gave up 2 bases and J gave up 6 bases, with 13 bases separating them. The DNA for the CDR3 is TGTGCCAGTAGTATAAGGTTCGAATTATCCGGGGAGCTGTTTTTT. Amino acids: CASSIRFELSGELFF.

This clone has a single count. This chain connects TRBV9 to TRBJ2-3; D is perhaps TRBD2 (5 bases). CDR1 SGDLS and CDR2 YYNGEE come from the germline V gene. Between the trimmed V and J ends, which lost 2 bases and 4 bases, there was a span of 8 bases. CDR3 length: 13 amino acids. CDR3 sequence reads: CASSVGVADTQYF. The CDR3 DNA reads TGTGCCAGCAGCGTCGGGGTGGCAGATACGCAGTATTTT.

The genes are TRBV7-9 and TRBJ2-1, with D perhaps TRBD2 (6 bases). The V gene lost 5 bases and the J gene lost 8 bases, with 22 bases spanning the gap. CDR3 length: 16 amino acids. The germline gives CDR1 SEHNR, CDR2 FQNEAQ (reference sequence). CDR3 nucleotide sequence: TGTGCCAGCAGCGGACCCGGGGCCCTCGGAGGGGATGAGCAGTTCTTC. Translation: CASSGPGALGGDEQFF.

This chain connects TRBV4-2 to TRBJ2-6; no firm D call. V lost 1 base to trimming and J lost 4 bases, with 8 bases between them. This CDR3 spans 15 amino acids. The germline CDR1 and CDR2 sequences are LGHNA and YNFKEQ. The CDR3 here is CASSQGWTGANVLTF. DNA of the CDR3: TGTGCCAGCAGCCAAGGGTGGACGGGGGCCAACGTCCTGACTTTC.

The chain links TRBV7-4 to TRBJ2-3; D may be TRBD1 or TRBD2 (5 bases each). Trimming took off 1 base at V and 3 bases at J, with 8 bases between the two ends. This CDR3 spans 14 amino acids. Germline V lookup: CDR1 SGHVT, CDR2 SQSDAQ. Here the CDR3 reads CASSLGGLTDTQYF. CDR3 DNA: TGTGCCAGCAGCTTAGGGGGGTTGACAGATACGCAGTATTTT.